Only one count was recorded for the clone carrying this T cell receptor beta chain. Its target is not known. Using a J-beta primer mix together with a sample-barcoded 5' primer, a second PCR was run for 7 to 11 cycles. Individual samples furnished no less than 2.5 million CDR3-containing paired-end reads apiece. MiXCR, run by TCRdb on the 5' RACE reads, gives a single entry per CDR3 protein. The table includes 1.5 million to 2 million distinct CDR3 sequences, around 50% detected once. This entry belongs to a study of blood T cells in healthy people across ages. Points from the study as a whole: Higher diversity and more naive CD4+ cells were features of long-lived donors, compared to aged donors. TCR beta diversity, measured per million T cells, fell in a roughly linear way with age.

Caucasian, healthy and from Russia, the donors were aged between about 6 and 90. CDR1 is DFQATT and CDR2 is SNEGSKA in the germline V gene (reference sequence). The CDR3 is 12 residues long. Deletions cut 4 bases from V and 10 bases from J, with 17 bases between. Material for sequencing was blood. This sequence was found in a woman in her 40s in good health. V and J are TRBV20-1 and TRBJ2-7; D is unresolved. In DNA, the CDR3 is TGCAGTGCTACCAACGGCCAAGAGGCCCAGTACTTC. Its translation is CSATNGQEAQYF.